This T cell receptor beta chain was identified during a study of glioma-infiltrating T cells. General observations from the study: Non-neoplastic patients had below-expected tissue-blood divergence, while all gliomas exceeded expectation. Only very few CDR3 sequences appeared in both tissue and blood.

For this clonotype: Its matching antigen is unknown.

TCR alpha and beta CDR3 regions were amplified from RNA using iRepertoire nested multiplex PCR. For one-step reverse transcription and amplification, about 90-400 ng of tissue mRNA or PBMC total RNA was used. MiXCR was run by TCRdb on the multiplex PCR reads, yielding one entry per CDR3 protein. The sample has over 140,000 distinct CDR3 sequences, around 42% seen once. This CDR3 comprises 15 residues. V was shortened by 8 bases and J by 0 bases, with 15 bases between the two germline ends. Germline lookup yields CDR1 MNHNS and CDR2 SASEGT. Source material: glioma tissue, nonneoplastic brain tissue, or PBMCs (not recorded which). The receptor's source is a human donor with low-grade glioma or glioblastoma, undergoing nonglioma brain surgery, or in good health (not recorded which). V usage is TRBV6-1 and J usage is TRBJ2-3, with D possibly being TRBD1 (6 bases). CDR3 region: CASVRGIRSTDTQYF. CDR3 sequence (DNA): TGTGCCAGCGTAAGGGGGATCAGGAGCACAGATACGCAGTATTTT.